This TCR beta chain was sequenced in a study of vaccination and CD4 T cells after COVID-19. The overall study: Convalescent study patients returned SARS-CoV-2 positive nasal swab PCR results, with 8 or 9 mild cases and one severe. Convalescent cases consisted of six males and four females, of whom two were Hispanic. Vaccinees got either two BNT162b2 doses or two mRNA-1273 doses.

The CDR3 has 19 residues. Trimming cost V 1 base and J 4 bases; bases outside gene matches: 17. Germline-derived CDR1 and CDR2 are SGHVS and FNYEAQ. As to treatment: 10-day PBMC culture with coronavirus spike peptide pools or control peptides (ViraFEST assay). Turning to this clonotype: The antigen is unknown.

The Oncomine TCR Beta short-read assay generated sequence data from the DNA of cultured CD4+ T cells. Genomic DNA from cultured CD4+ T cells was extracted. MiXCR, run by TCRdb on the PCR reads, gives a single entry per CDR3 protein. The sample holds fewer than 25,000 distinct CDR3 sequences, approximately 37% seen once. This receptor was identified in a human donor with COVID-19. The J gene is TRBJ2-5, the V gene TRBV7-6, with TRBD1 identical over 8 bases. Sequencing was carried out using cultured CD4+ T cells from blood. The CDR3, as DNA: TGTGCCAGCAGCTTAGTCCGATCGGACAGGGTAACTTCTGGAGAGACCCAGTACTTC. It encodes CASSLVRSDRVTSGETQYF.